This is a list of T cell receptor beta chains from one sample in a study of blood T cell repertoires in COVID-19. Repertoires were generated with immunoSEQ multiplex PCR, while TCRdb's copy carries only in-frame clones and drops some. The profile shows about 140,000 clones, 88% of them singletons. The sequenced sample consisted of peripheral blood. These TCRs come from a man in his 70s with acute or convalescent COVID-19. Each CDR3 is given without its conserved first and last residue. A D gene is named only where the DNA matches it firmly. The size entry is marked missing in some rows and otherwise reads once, few, many or a size class.

V gene	J gene	D gene	clone size	CDR3 protein
TRBV10-1	TRBJ1-3	TRBD1	NA	ASSGRPGGTSAGNTIY
TRBV5-8	TRBJ2-5	NA	NA	ASSQDRQETQY
TRBV3-1/TRBV3-2	TRBJ1-2	TRBD1	NA	ASSHWGTGQTYGYT
TRBV27	TRBJ2-4	NA	NA	ASSLVWTDGRNIQY
TRBV19	TRBJ2-1	NA	NA	ASSTLGGSYNEQF
TRBV7-6	TRBJ2-7	NA	few	ASSLEIGLRGYEQY
TRBV5-4	TRBJ2-3	NA	few	ASSLGLGPDTQY
TRBV27	TRBJ1-5	TRBD1	NA	ASSLVTGGISNQPQH
TRBV2	TRBJ1-5	NA	once	ASSVGSSGQPQH
TRBV27	TRBJ1-5	NA	NA	ASSSSDTNQPQH
TRBV6-2/TRBV6-3	TRBJ2-3	NA	NA	ASSYGLDTQY
TRBV19	TRBJ2-1	NA	once	ASSISRERNEQF
TRBV15	TRBJ1-1	NA	NA	ATNALVRGMNTEAF